One sample yielded the 21 T cell receptor beta chains listed below, sequenced in a study of T cell responses to AZD1222 COVID-19 vaccine. The method was immunoSEQ multiplex PCR; TCRdb's version includes in-frame clones alone and lacks a portion of them. The top ten hold around 3% of the sample, which has around 130,000 clones, around 87% seen once. Sequences were derived from peripheral blood, sampled 28 days after the second AZD1222 dose. These receptors all stem from an adult who received the AZD1222 COVID-19 vaccine.

The chain joins TRBV30 to TRBJ1-1, with a possible D match to TRBD1 (5 bases). Trimming pared 7 bases from V and 0 bases from J, leaving 9 bases between. This CDR3 region has 12 residues. Germline V gene lookup returns CDR1 GTSNPN and CDR2 SVGIG (reference sequence). DNA of the CDR3: TGTGCCTTTCAGGGTATGAACACTGAAGCTTTCTTT. This gives the protein CAFQGMNTEAFF. Complete variable domain (other parts from reference TRBV30 and TRBJ1-1): SQTIHQWPATLVQPVGSPLSLECTVEGTSNPNLYWYRQAAGRGLQLLFYSVGIGQISSEVPQNLSASRPQDRQFILSSKKLLLSDSGFYLCAFQGMNTEAFFGQGTRLTVV.

A single count supports this clone. This chain links TRBV6-4 with TRBJ1-2; 9 bases agree with TRBD1. This CDR3 contains 13 residues. Trimming took 4 bases from V and 6 from J; bases not matched to a gene: 3. Looked up from germline, CDR1 is MRHNA and CDR2 is SNTAGT. In DNA form, the CDR3 reads TGTGCCAGCAGTGCCGGGACAGGGAATGGCTACACCTTC. It specifies CASSAGTGNGYTF.

The rearrangement links TRBV6-2 or TRBV6-3 to TRBJ2-5, with D perhaps TRBD2 (6 bases). The CDR3 sequence is 13 residues long. Trimming removed 6 bases at V and 1 base at J, with 9 bases between. Germline V gene data show CDR1 as MNHEY and CDR2 as SVGEGT. The CDR3 reads CASSPTSQETQYF. The CDR3 DNA reads TGTGCCAGCAGCCCGACTAGCCAAGAGACCCAGTACTTC.

V is TRBV27 and J is TRBJ1-2; D is undetermined. The CDR3 extends over 11 amino acids. Trimming pared 5 bases from V and 4 bases from J, leaving 5 bases between. Germline V gene lookup returns CDR1 MNHEY and CDR2 SMNVEV (reference sequence). Here the CDR3 reads CASSPGYGYTF. The CDR3 nucleotides are TGTGCCAGCAGTCCGGGCTATGGCTACACCTTC.

This clone was found once. V gene TRBV11-3 combines with J gene TRBJ2-3; weak D call: TRBD2 (7 bases). Germline lookup yields CDR1 SGHNT and CDR2 YENEEA. The CDR3 covers 14 residues. V lost 3 bases to trimming and J lost 3 bases, with 10 bases between them. CDR3 nucleotide sequence: TGTGCCAGCAGCTTGGGGGGGCATACAGATACGCAGTATTTT. Amino acid sequence: CASSLGGHTDTQYF.

The genes are TRBV11-2 and TRBJ2-3, with TRBD1 identical over 8 bases. V shed 5 bases, J shed 4 bases, and the junction held 8 bases outside the gene matches. Germline V CDR1 and CDR2: SGHAT, FQNNGV. The CDR3 sequence is 15 residues long. The CDR3 reads CASSREQGGADTQYF. For the CDR3, the DNA is TGTGCCAGCAGCAGAGAACAGGGGGGCGCAGATACGCAGTATTTT.

V is TRBV2 and J is TRBJ1-3, with TRBD1 as a possible D gene (6 bases). V lost 5 bases and J 4 bases, leaving 15 bases between the germline ends. CDR1 is SNHLY, CDR2 FYNNEI, per germline. The CDR3 totals 15 residues. For the CDR3, the DNA is TGTGCCAGCAGTTCAGGCCCGGGGGCCGGAAACACCATATATTTT. Translation gives CASSSGPGAGNTIYF. Supplemented by reference TRBV2 and TRBJ1-3, the full variable domain reads EPEVTQTPSHQVTQMGQEVILRCVPISNHLYFYWYRQILGQKVEFLVSFYNNEISEKSEIFDDQFSVERPDGSNFTLKIRSTKLEDSAMYFCASSSGPGAGNTIYFGEGSWLTVV.

This clone was seen more than once but under ten times. The rearrangement joins TRBV7-2 to TRBJ1-2, with 7 nucleotides matching TRBD1. Trimming removed 5 bases from V and 5 bases from J; junction bases left unmatched: 5. The CDR3 has 13 residues. Germline V gene data show CDR1 as SGHTA and CDR2 as FQGNSA. This CDR3 reads CASSNDRVYGYTF. For the CDR3, the DNA is TGTGCCAGCAGCAATGACAGGGTATATGGCTACACCTTC.

The chain carries TRBV11-3 and TRBJ2-1, with 9 bases aligning to TRBD2. This CDR3 is built from 15 residues. Unmatched junction bases numbered 7, after V lost 3 bases and J lost 7 bases. Germline V gene data show CDR1 as SGHNT and CDR2 as YENEEA. CDR3 loop: CASSLVGGGANEQFF. Written as DNA, the CDR3 is TGTGCCAGCAGCTTGGTTGGCGGGGGGGCGAATGAGCAGTTCTTC.

The chain carries TRBV3-1 (or the pseudogene TRBV3-2) and TRBJ1-4; 9 bases map to TRBD1. V was clipped by 4 bases and J by 7 bases; unmatched bases: 1. Germline V gene sequence: CDR1 LGHDT, CDR2 YNNKEL (reference sequence). The length of the CDR3 is 13 residues. In DNA form, the CDR3 reads TGTGCCAGCAGCCGGGACAGGGCTGAAAAACTGTTTTTT. This codes for CASSRDRAEKLFF.

The chain is built from TRBV27 and TRBJ2-5; either TRBD1 or TRBD2 may fit D (5 bases each). CDR3 length: 16 residues. V lost 2 bases and J lost 1, with 14 bases in between. Germline CDR1 MNHEY, CDR2 SMNVEV (reference sequence). The CDR3 coding sequence is TGTGCCAGCAGTTTAAGCGTAGGGACGGTCCAAGAGACCCAGTACTTC. It codes for CASSLSVGTVQETQYF.

The V and J genes are TRBV2 and TRBJ2-1; weak D call: TRBD2 (5 bases). CDR3 length: 16 amino acids. V was clipped by 1 base and J by 8 bases, with 18 bases between them. Germline assignment: CDR1 SNHLY and CDR2 FYNNEI. The CDR3 region is CASSEEAGSAGYEQFF. Written as DNA, the CDR3 is TGTGCCAGCAGTGAAGAGGCGGGCTCGGCCGGATATGAGCAGTTCTTC.

The chain combines TRBV2 with TRBJ1-2; no definite D call. The CDR3 covers 11 residues. Deletions cut 7 bases from V and 2 bases from J, with 5 bases between. Germline loops: CDR1 SNHLY, CDR2 FYNNEI. The CDR3 bases are TGTGCCAGCACAGGCAACTATGGCTACACCTTC. Translated, it gives CASTGNYGYTF.

The V call is TRBV7-9, the J call TRBJ2-5; 8 bases align to TRBD1. After removal of 5 bases from V and 7 bases from J, the junction contained 9 bases not matched to a gene. The CDR3 runs 14 residues. From germline, CDR1 is SEHNR and CDR2 FQNEAQ (reference sequence). The CDR3 loop is CASSPDRAAGTQYF. CDR3 nucleotides: TGTGCCAGCAGCCCGGACAGGGCAGCGGGGACCCAGTACTTC.

The rearrangement links TRBV2 to TRBJ2-4; D gene uncertain. The germline V and J ends were trimmed by 6 bases and 0 bases, with 9 bases remaining between them. CDR1 is SNHLY and CDR2 is FYNNEI in the germline V gene. The CDR3 has 14 residues. The CDR3 loop is CASRERIAKNIQYF. Here the CDR3 DNA reads TGTGCCAGCAGGGAGAGAATAGCCAAAAACATTCAGTACTTC.

The chain employs TRBV7-8 and TRBJ1-6; 9 nucleotides line up with TRBD1. The CDR3 extends over 16 amino acids. The trim removed 2 bases at V and 10 bases at J, leaving 9 bases unmatched. The germline CDR1 and CDR2 sequences are SGHVS and FQNEAQ. CDR3 residues: CASSLRATGGSSPLHF. The CDR3 DNA sequence: TGTGCCAGCAGCTTAAGAGCGACAGGGGGGAGCTCACCCCTCCACTTT.

This rearrangement joins TRBV4-1 to TRBJ1-2; D is possibly TRBD1 (5 bases). V was shortened by 0 bases and J by 6 bases, with 14 bases between the two germline ends. This CDR3 is built from 15 residues. Germline loops: CDR1 MGHRA, CDR2 YSYEKL. CDR3 nucleotide sequence: TGCGCCAGCAGCCAAGAACCAGGGAGGAAGGATGGCTACACCTTC. It yields the protein CASSQEPGRKDGYTF.

This clone was seen a few times. This chain connects TRBV7-2 to TRBJ2-5, with 10 bases fitting TRBD2. CDR1 and CDR2 (germline): SGHTA, FQGNSA. The CDR3 has 16 residues. The ends lost 5 bases at V and 3 bases at J; junction bases unmatched: 9. The CDR3 bases are TGTGCCAGCAGCAAGGCAAGCGGGGGGGCGGAAGAGACCCAGTACTTC. Its protein is CASSKASGGAEETQYF.

This chain connects TRBV29-1 to TRBJ2-4, with 12 bases that match TRBD1. This CDR3 comprises 14 residues. Germline V gene sequence: CDR1 SQVTM, CDR2 ANQGSEA. Trimming cost V 7 bases and J 7 bases; bases outside gene matches: 8. The CDR3 DNA is TGCAGCGGACTCGGGACAGGGGGCTGGAACATTCAGTACTTC. Protein sequence: CSGLGTGGWNIQYF.

For the CDR3, the DNA is TGTGCCAGCACCACGTGGAGGGCAGCAGAAGCTTTCTTT. It specifies CASTTWRAAEAFF. V usage is TRBV12-3 or TRBV12-4 and J usage is TRBJ1-1, with D unclear. This CDR3 has 13 amino acids. Trimming left V 7 bases short and J 8 bases short, with 17 bases between.

CDR3 protein: CASSYTSTKNTEAFF. The CDR3 coding sequence is TGTGCCAGCAGTTACACGTCGACAAAGAACACTGAAGCTTTCTTT. V and J are TRBV6-5 and TRBJ1-1; no clear D gene. The CDR3 runs 15 residues. The germline V gene has CDR1 MNHEY and CDR2 SVGAGI. Trimming stripped 2 bases from V and 1 base from J, with 11 bases between.